A single sample gave rise to the 24 T cell receptor beta chains below, sequenced in a study of T cell responses to AZD1222 COVID-19 vaccine. Clones were read by immunoSEQ multiplex PCR, and TCRdb kept only the in-frame ones, dropping some. The sample has roughly 80,000 clones, just over 90% seen once. The sequenced sample was peripheral blood, obtained on day 0 of AZD1222 vaccination. These receptors all come from an adult in good health.

The genes are TRBV12-3 or TRBV12-4 and TRBJ1-1; 8 bases are shared with TRBD1. The CDR3 runs to 11 residues. V gave up 6 bases and J gave up 12 bases; unmatched junction bases: 6. The CDR3 protein is CASSPGGMPFF. The CDR3 DNA follows: TGTGCCAGCAGCCCAGGGGGCATGCCTTTCTTT.

The CDR3 spells CATSKVPGGYNRDTQYF. CDR3 nucleotides: TGTGCCACCAGCAAGGTCCCAGGGGGCTACAATCGGGATACGCAGTATTTT. V is TRBV15 and J is TRBJ2-3; 8 nucleotides agree with TRBD1. V was pared by 4 bases and J by 6 bases, with 15 bases of the junction left unmatched. The CDR3 covers 17 residues. In germline, CDR1 is LNHNV, CDR2 YYDKDF (reference sequence).

The rearrangement links TRBV5-6 to TRBJ2-5, with a possible D match to TRBD1 (9 bases). CDR3 length equals 18 residues. V gave up 4 bases and J gave up 4 bases, with 26 bases separating them. Germline CDR1 reads SGHDT; CDR2 reads YYEEEE. The CDR3 sequence is CASSPFGGDRAFRETQYF. CDR3 bases: TGTGCCAGCAGCCCCTTCGGGGGGGACAGGGCCTTCCGAGAGACCCAGTACTTC.

This chain connects TRBV6-5 to TRBJ1-1; D is ambiguous. V lost 7 bases and J 0 bases, leaving 12 bases between the germline ends. CDR1 is MNHEY and CDR2 is SVGAGI in the germline V gene. The CDR3 extends over 14 amino acids. In DNA, the CDR3 is TGTGCCAGCATTTTTAGTAGAATGAACACTGAAGCTTTCTTT. As protein: CASIFSRMNTEAFF.

The V and J genes are TRBV7-2 and TRBJ1-2, with D possibly matching TRBD1 (5 bases). From germline, CDR1 is SGHTA and CDR2 FQGNSA. The germline V and J ends were trimmed by 3 bases and 4 bases, with 21 bases remaining between them. The CDR3 consists of 17 residues. CDR3 in amino acids: CASSLFAEKGQIYGYTF. Written as DNA, the CDR3 is TGTGCCAGCAGCTTGTTTGCCGAAAAGGGGCAGATCTATGGCTACACCTTC.

The V and J genes are TRBV28 and TRBJ2-7; 9 bases agree with TRBD1. The V and J ends lost 5 bases and 3 bases, in that order; junction bases with no gene match: 11. This CDR3 contains 16 residues. Germline CDR1 and CDR2: MDHEN and SYDVKM. CDR3 sequence: CASSPLFGTGIYEQYF. The CDR3 coding sequence is TGTGCCAGCAGTCCCCTATTCGGGACAGGGATCTACGAGCAGTACTTC.

The rearrangement uses TRBV5-4 and TRBJ1-1, with no clear D. This CDR3 region has 13 residues. Trimming shortened V by 1 base and J by 0 bases, and 4 bases separated the two germline ends. CDR1 and CDR2 from the germline V gene are SGHNT and YYREEE (reference sequence). CDR3 sequence reads: CASSLRVNTEAFF. The CDR3 nucleotides read TGTGCCAGCAGCTTGAGGGTGAACACTGAAGCTTTCTTT.

V is TRBV30 and J is TRBJ2-7, with no clear D. Trimming shortened V by 2 bases and J by 6 bases, and 8 bases separated the two germline ends. This CDR3 has 11 residues. Germline CDR1 GTSNPN, CDR2 SVGIG (reference sequence). CDR3 nucleotides: TGTGCCTGGAGTAACTCCCGCGAGCAGTACTTC. Translated: CAWSNSREQYF.

V is TRBV19 and J is TRBJ1-5; D call uncertain. V shed 2 bases and J shed 6 bases, with 8 bases lying between them. This CDR3 contains 13 residues. Germline assignment: CDR1 LNHDA and CDR2 SQIVND (reference sequence). In DNA, the CDR3 is TGTGCCAGTAGTATAAGGGAGGGTCAGCCCCAGCATTTT. Amino acids: CASSIREGQPQHF.

This sequence joins TRBV27 and TRBJ2-1; D may be TRBD2 (6 bases). Per the germline V gene, CDR1 is MNHEY and CDR2 is SMNVEV (reference sequence). The CDR3 loop spans 16 amino acids. Trimming left V 2 bases short and J 6 bases short, with 17 bases between. Here the CDR3 DNA reads TGTGCCAGCAGTTTACTTGGGTTTGGAGGGGTCAATGAGCAGTTCTTC. Its protein product is CASSLLGFGGVNEQFF.

V usage is TRBV28 and J usage is TRBJ1-6; D is undetermined. Trimming left V 5 bases short and J 0 bases short, with 8 bases between. CDR3 length: 15 amino acids. Germline V gene lookup returns CDR1 MDHEN and CDR2 SYDVKM. This CDR3 is CASSPGFSYNSPLHF. In DNA form, the CDR3 reads TGTGCCAGCAGTCCGGGTTTCTCCTATAATTCACCCCTCCACTTT.

This clone came up once. The J gene is TRBJ2-5, the V gene TRBV30; no definite D call. The CDR3 spans 13 residues. Germline-derived CDR1 and CDR2 are GTSNPN and SVGIG (reference sequence). The V end lost 2 bases, the J end lost 6 bases, and 13 bases lay between the germline ends. CDR3 DNA: TGTGCCTGGAGTAAGGCGGCTCAGCAGACCCAGTACTTC. Amino acids: CAWSKAAQQTQYF.

The chain combines TRBV7-8 with TRBJ1-3, with D perhaps TRBD1 (5 bases). Germline lookup yields CDR1 SGHVS and CDR2 FQNEAQ. Trimming stripped 5 bases from V and 0 bases from J, with 17 bases between. This CDR3 is 17 amino acids long. The CDR3 sequence is CASSPSSPGPSGNTIYF. As DNA, the CDR3 is TGTGCCAGCAGCCCGTCTAGTCCGGGGCCCTCTGGAAACACCATATATTTT.

This clone appeared a single time. The chain couples TRBV7-2 to TRBJ2-2; TRBD2 matches 7 bases. Trimming at V came to 1 base and at J to 2 bases, leaving 4 bases not matched to a gene. Germline values: CDR1 SGHTA, CDR2 FQGNSA. This CDR3 region has 16 residues. The CDR3 loop is CASSLGGRGNTGELFF. CDR3 coding DNA: TGTGCCAGCAGCTTAGGTGGGAGGGGAAACACCGGGGAGCTGTTTTTT.

The rearrangement links TRBV5-4 to TRBJ1-6; D may be TRBD1 (5 bases). The CDR3 runs 17 residues. The germline CDR1 and CDR2 sequences are SGHNT and YYREEE (reference sequence). Trimming took off 0 bases at V and 7 bases at J, with 17 bases between the two ends. CDR3 nucleotides: TGTGCCAGCAGCTTGGTTGAGGTCCAGGGCCGCAATTCACCCCTCCACTTT. Translated, it gives CASSLVEVQGRNSPLHF.

The CDR3: CASSLVLGSGRYTDTQYF. CDR3 bases: TGTGCCAGCAGCTTAGTTCTCGGTAGCGGGAGATATACAGATACGCAGTATTTT. The chain combines TRBV7-2 with TRBJ2-3; 9 bases map to TRBD2. After removal of 1 base from V and 3 bases from J, the junction contained 11 bases not matched to a gene. CDR1 and CDR2 from the germline V gene are SGHTA and FQGNSA. The CDR3 totals 18 residues.

V gene TRBV20-1 combines with J gene TRBJ2-7, with 8 bases lining up with TRBD2. The germline gives CDR1 DFQATT, CDR2 SNEGSKA (reference sequence). The CDR3 extends over 15 amino acids. V trimming: 3 bases; J trimming: 0 bases; junction bases outside the gene matches: 7. For the CDR3, the DNA is TGCAGTGCTAGTAGGCTAGCGGGCAACTCCTACGAGCAGTACTTC. Amino acids: CSASRLAGNSYEQYF.

The chain carries TRBV28 and TRBJ2-5; D may correspond to TRBD1 or TRBD2 (5 bases each). The CDR3 length is 13 residues. Germline CDR1 and CDR2: MDHEN and SYDVKM. V lost 5 bases to trimming and J lost 2 bases, with 9 bases between them. The CDR3 loop is CASSPGHQETQYF. In nucleotides, the CDR3 is TGTGCCAGCAGTCCGGGGCATCAAGAGACCCAGTACTTC.

This chain connects TRBV27 to TRBJ1-2; 9 bases match TRBD1. Trimming removed 5 bases from V and 2 bases from J; junction bases left unmatched: 9. This CDR3 comprises 16 residues. CDR1 and CDR2 (germline): MNHEY, SMNVEV (reference sequence). The CDR3 sequence is CASSPISGQGNYGYTF. The CDR3 DNA reads as TGTGCCAGCAGTCCGATCTCAGGACAGGGGAACTATGGCTACACCTTC.

This chain uses TRBV20-1 with TRBJ1-1; D call uncertain. The CDR3 length is 11 residues. The ends were cut back, 8 bases at V and 5 bases at J, with 12 bases in the middle. CDR1 is DFQATT, CDR2 SNEGSKA, per germline (reference sequence). The CDR3 loop is CSSSSGTEAFF. DNA for the CDR3: TGCAGTTCATCGTCGGGGACTGAAGCTTTCTTT.

The rearrangement joins TRBV11-2 to TRBJ2-1, with D perhaps given as TRBD1 or TRBD2 (6 bases each). This CDR3 has 15 amino acids. V was clipped by 7 bases and J by 4 bases, with 17 bases between them. Looked up from germline, CDR1 is SGHAT and CDR2 is FQNNGV. The CDR3 loop reads CASKGGGYVYNEQFF. In DNA, the CDR3 is TGTGCCAGCAAAGGAGGGGGTTACGTGTACAATGAGCAGTTCTTC.

The V call is TRBV7-9, the J call TRBJ2-1, with 13 bases matching TRBD2. CDR3 length: 18 residues. Germline CDR1 is SEHNR and CDR2 is FQNEAQ (reference sequence). J was trimmed by 3 bases and V by 5 bases; bases with no gene match: 10. CDR3: CASSKGLAGDGLYNEQFF. The CDR3 coding sequence is TGTGCCAGCAGCAAAGGACTAGCGGGAGATGGGCTCTACAATGAGCAGTTCTTC.

This clone is a singleton in its sample. CDR3 amino acids: CAIGANNQPQHF. The CDR3 DNA is TGTGCCATAGGGGCCAACAATCAGCCCCAGCATTTT. This sequence joins TRBV10-3 and TRBJ1-5; D possibly corresponds to TRBD1 (5 bases). CDR1 is ENHRY and CDR2 is SYGVKD in the germline V gene. There are 12 residues in the CDR3. V gave up 9 bases and J gave up 3 bases, with 9 bases separating them.

The chain carries TRBV7-2 and TRBJ1-6, with 8 positions matching TRBD1. V shed 5 bases and J 5 bases; nucleotides not matched to a gene: 11. This CDR3 spans 17 amino acids. Germline assignment: CDR1 SGHTA and CDR2 FQGNSA. CDR3 DNA sequence: TGTGCCAGCAGCACACGGACAGGGTATTACAATAATTCACCCCTCCACTTT. Its protein is CASSTRTGYYNNSPLHF.